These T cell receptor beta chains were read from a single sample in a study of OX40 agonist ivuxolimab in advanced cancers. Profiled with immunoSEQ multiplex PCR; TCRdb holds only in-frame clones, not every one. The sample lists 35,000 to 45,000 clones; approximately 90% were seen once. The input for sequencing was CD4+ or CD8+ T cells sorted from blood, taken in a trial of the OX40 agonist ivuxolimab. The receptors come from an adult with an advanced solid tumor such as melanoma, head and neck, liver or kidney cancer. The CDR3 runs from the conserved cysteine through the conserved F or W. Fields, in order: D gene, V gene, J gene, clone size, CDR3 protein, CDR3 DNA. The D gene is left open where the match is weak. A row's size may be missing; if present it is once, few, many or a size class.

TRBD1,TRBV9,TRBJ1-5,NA,CASSPDRGWPQHF,TGTGCCAGCAGCCCGGACAGGGGATGGCCCCAGCATTTT
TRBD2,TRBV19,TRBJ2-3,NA,CASSPILGGKTSGIRAGTDTQYF,TGTGCCAGTAGTCCCATTTTAGGGGGCAAAACTAGCGGGATAAGGGCTGGCACAGATACGCAGTATTTT
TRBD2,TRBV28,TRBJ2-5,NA,CASSLVSGRAARSETQYF,TGTGCCAGCAGTTTAGTAAGCGGGAGGGCCGCGAGATCAGAGACCCAGTACTTC
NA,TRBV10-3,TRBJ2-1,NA,CAISESIIAVDPLFF,TGTGCCATCAGTGAGTCGATAATAGCGGTCGACCCCCTGTTCTTC
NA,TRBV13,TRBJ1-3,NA,CASSFGQGGSGNTIYF,TGTGCCAGCAGCTTTGGGCAAGGGGGCTCTGGAAACACCATATATTTT
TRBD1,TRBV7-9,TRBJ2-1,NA,CASSNFRTGVEGGQFF,TGTGCCAGCAGCAATTTTAGGACAGGGGTCGAGGGTGGGCAGTTCTTC
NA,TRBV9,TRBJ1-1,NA,CASSVYGGRNTEAFF,TGTGCCAGCAGCGTGTATGGGGGTCGGAACACTGAAGCTTTCTTT
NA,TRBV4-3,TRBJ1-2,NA,CASSPEGQYNYGYTF,TGCGCCAGCAGCCCCGAGGGGCAGTATAACTATGGCTACACCTTC
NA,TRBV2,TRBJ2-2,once,CASSEAVWGTGELFF,TGTGCCAGCAGTGAAGCGGTCTGGGGGACCGGGGAGCTGTTTTTT
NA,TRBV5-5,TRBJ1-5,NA,CASSSGNQPQHF,TGTGCCAGCAGCTCCGGTAATCAGCCCCAGCATTTT
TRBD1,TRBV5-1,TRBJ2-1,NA,CASSSSGTVYNEQFF,TGCGCCAGCAGCTCCTCCGGGACAGTCTACAATGAGCAGTTCTTC
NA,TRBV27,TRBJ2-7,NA,CASGGGGYEQYF,TGTGCCAGCGGGGGAGGGGGGTACGAGCAGTACTTC
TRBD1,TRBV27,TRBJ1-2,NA,CASSLTPGGDYGYTF,TGTGCCAGCAGTTTAACTCCAGGGGGAGACTATGGCTACACCTTC
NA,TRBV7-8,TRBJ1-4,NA,CASSPRTSYEKLFF,TGTGCCAGCAGCCCGAGGACTAGTTATGAAAAACTGTTTTTT
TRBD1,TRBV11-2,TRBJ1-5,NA,CASSLGDRLNQPQHF,TGTGCCAGCAGCTTAGGGGACAGATTGAATCAGCCCCAGCATTTT
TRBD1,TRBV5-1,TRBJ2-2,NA,CASSWDRGLTGELFF,TGCGCCAGCAGCTGGGACAGGGGGCTTACCGGGGAGCTGTTTTTT
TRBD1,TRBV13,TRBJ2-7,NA,CASSLDQGTGVVEQYF,TGTGCCAGCAGCTTAGACCAAGGGACAGGGGTTGTTGAGCAGTACTTC
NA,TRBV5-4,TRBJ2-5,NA,CASSSGLETQYF,TGTGCCAGCAGCTCAGGGCTGGAGACCCAGTACTTC
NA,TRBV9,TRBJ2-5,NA,CASSSGHGAGETQYF,TGTGCCAGCAGCTCAGGACACGGAGCAGGAGAGACCCAGTACTTC
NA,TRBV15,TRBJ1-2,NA,CATSARRMDNYGYTF,TGTGCCACCAGCGCGAGACGTATGGATAACTATGGCTACACCTTC
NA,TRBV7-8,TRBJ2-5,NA,CASNLEGTQYF,TGTGCCAGCAATCTGGAAGGGACCCAGTACTTC
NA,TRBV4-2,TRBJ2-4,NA,CASSQETGLAKNIQYF,TGTGCCAGCAGCCAAGAAACGGGACTAGCCAAAAACATTCAGTACTTC
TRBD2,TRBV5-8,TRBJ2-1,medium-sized,CASSLGLAEQFF,TGTGCCAGCAGCTTAGGACTAGCGGAGCAGTTCTTC
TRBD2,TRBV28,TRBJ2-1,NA,CASSLSLAGGYNEQFF,TGTGCCAGCAGTTTATCCCTAGCGGGAGGGTACAATGAGCAGTTCTTC
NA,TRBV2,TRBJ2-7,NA,CASSESLAEEQYF,TGTGCCAGCAGTGAGAGTCTAGCAGAAGAGCAGTACTTC
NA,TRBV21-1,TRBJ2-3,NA,CASSKATTSGIADTQYF,TGTGCCAGCAGCAAAGCCACGACTAGCGGGATAGCAGATACGCAGTATTTT
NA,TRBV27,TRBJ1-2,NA,CASSAFLGGNYGYTF,TGTGCCAGCAGTGCCTTTTTAGGTGGTAACTATGGCTACACCTTC
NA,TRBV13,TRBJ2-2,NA,CASSQREWGNTGELFF,TGTGCCAGCAGTCAGAGGGAGTGGGGGAACACCGGGGAGCTGTTTTTT
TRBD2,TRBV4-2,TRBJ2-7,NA,CASSQPLGGGRSFYEQYF,TGTGCCAGCAGCCAACCTCTTGGGGGAGGGAGGTCCTTCTACGAGCAGTACTTC
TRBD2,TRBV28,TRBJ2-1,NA,CASSRGLAGDFYNEQFF,TGTGCCAGCAGTCGAGGACTAGCGGGAGATTTCTACAATGAGCAGTTCTTC
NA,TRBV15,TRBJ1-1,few,CATSRDAEVNTEAFF,TGTGCCACCAGCAGAGATGCAGAGGTGAACACTGAAGCTTTCTTT
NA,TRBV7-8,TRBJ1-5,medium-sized,CASSQENQPQHF,TGTGCCAGCAGCCAGGAAAATCAGCCCCAGCATTTT
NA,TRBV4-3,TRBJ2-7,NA,CASSQDRGGTPPDEQYF,TGCGCCAGCAGCCAAGATCGGGGCGGGACTCCCCCAGACGAGCAGTACTTC
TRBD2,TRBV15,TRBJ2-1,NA,CATSRGAGAEQFF,TGTGCCACCAGCAGAGGGGCGGGAGCCGAGCAGTTCTTC
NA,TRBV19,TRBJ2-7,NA,CASSIGVHEQYF,TGTGCCAGTAGTATTGGGGTCCACGAGCAGTACTTC
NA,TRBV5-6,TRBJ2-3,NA,CASSLGTNRGLLDTQYF,TGTGCCAGCAGCTTGGGGACTAACAGGGGTCTGCTAGATACGCAGTATTTT